Below are 25 T cell receptor beta chains sequenced from a single sample in a study of blood T cell repertoires in COVID-19. The table came from immunoSEQ multiplex PCR; TCRdb's copy has only in-frame clones and leaves some out. The sample carries 300,000 to 350,000 clones, roughly 89% recorded once. The sequencing sample was made of peripheral blood. The receptors were gathered from a man aged 30-40 years with COVID-19, enrolled during active disease.

The CDR3 loop reads CASSSTWGESGGYTF. CDR3 sequence (DNA): TGTGCCAGCAGTTCAACTTGGGGGGAGAGTGGAGGCTACACCTTC. This chain connects TRBV6-2 or TRBV6-3 to TRBJ1-2, with D possibly TRBD1 on 5 matching bases. The CDR3 is 15 amino acids. Germline CDR1 MNHEY, CDR2 SVGEGT. V was cut by 4 bases and J by 8 bases, with 20 bases left in between.

V and J are TRBV9 and TRBJ2-3, with 11 bases matching TRBD2. Per germline, CDR1 SGDLS and CDR2 YYNGEE. V lost 2 bases to trimming and J lost 3 bases; unmatched junction nucleotides: 11. This CDR3 region has 18 residues. The CDR3 DNA sequence: TGTGCCAGCAGCGTTTCTCACACTAGCGGGGGACTTACAGATACGCAGTATTTT. Its translation: CASSVSHTSGGLTDTQYF.

This clone was picked up one time. The V gene is TRBV6-5, the J gene TRBJ1-2; D not resolved. The V gene's germline CDR1 is MNHEY and CDR2 SVGAGI. V was trimmed by 6 bases and J by 1 base, leaving 12 bases between them. CDR3 length: 14 residues. The CDR3 loop reads CASRTTRGNYGYTF. CDR3 nucleotides: TGTGCCAGCAGGACGACTCGGGGTAACTATGGCTACACCTTC.

The genes are TRBV2 and TRBJ1-4; D might be TRBD1 (5 bases). CDR1 is SNHLY and CDR2 is FYNNEI in the germline V gene. V was pared by 6 bases and J by 8 bases, with 13 bases between. This CDR3 has 13 residues. CDR3: CASRRGNGEKLFF. The CDR3 bases are TGTGCCAGCAGAAGGGGAAACGGAGAAAAACTGTTTTTT.

J is TRBJ2-1 and V is TRBV24-1; 8 positions match TRBD2. After removal of 2 bases from V and 9 bases from J, the junction contained 8 bases not matched to a gene. Germline CDR1 reads KGHDR; CDR2 reads SFDVKD. This CDR3 has 15 amino acids. CDR3 DNA sequence: TGTGCCACCAGTGATTGGGGTAGCGGGAACTTTGAGCAGTTCTTC. It encodes CATSDWGSGNFEQFF.

This rearrangement joins TRBV10-3 to TRBJ2-7; D uncertain. The CDR3 consists of 13 residues. CDR1 and CDR2 (germline): ENHRY, SYGVKD. The ends were cut back, 6 bases at V and 0 bases at J, with 9 bases in the middle. The CDR3 loop reads CAIRSPASYEQYF. The CDR3 DNA is TGTGCCATCAGGAGCCCCGCCTCCTACGAGCAGTACTTC.

This clone was observed a single time. Other nucleotide sequences from this sample produce the same CDR3. The chain has TRBV27 and TRBJ2-3, with a weak D call TRBD1 (5 bases). The CDR3 spans 13 residues. V was trimmed by 6 bases and J by 1 base, leaving 8 bases between them. Germline CDR1 is MNHEY and CDR2 is SMNVEV (reference sequence). CDR3 sequence: CASRGQGTDTQYF. CDR3 nucleotide sequence: TGTGCCAGCAGGGGGCAGGGCACAGATACGCAGTATTTT.

The rearrangement links TRBV29-1 to TRBJ2-5; 14 bases are a match to TRBD2. This CDR3 has 16 amino acids. Germline V gene sequence: CDR1 SQVTM, CDR2 ANQGSEA. Trimming cost V 4 bases and J 5 bases; bases outside gene matches: 9. The CDR3 protein is CSVGTSGGSRGETQYF. DNA for the CDR3: TGCAGCGTTGGGACTAGCGGGGGGTCACGTGGGGAGACCCAGTACTTC.

This sequence joins TRBV5-4 and TRBJ1-2; maybe TRBD1 (5 bases). Germline CDR1 SGHNT, CDR2 YYREEE (reference sequence). The CDR3 is 14 amino acids. Between the trimmed V and J ends, which lost 2 bases and 1 base, there was a span of 9 bases. The CDR3 reads CASSFGDSNYGYTF. The CDR3, as DNA: TGTGCCAGCAGCTTCGGTGACAGTAACTATGGCTACACCTTC.

V usage is TRBV10-3 and J usage is TRBJ1-6; possibly TRBD1 for D (5 bases). This CDR3 is 15 amino acids long. Germline loops: CDR1 ENHRY, CDR2 SYGVKD. Trimming left V 5 bases short and J 10 bases short, with 18 bases between. CDR3 DNA sequence: TGTGCCATCAGTCCATCGACAGTGGGAGGATCACCCCTCCACTTT. Residues: CAISPSTVGGSPLHF.

This chain joins TRBV2 and TRBJ1-4, with 9 positions matching TRBD1. V lost 6 bases and J lost 2; bases outside the gene matches: 1. Germline assignment: CDR1 SNHLY and CDR2 FYNNEI. The CDR3 contains 14 residues. The CDR3 spells CASRDRGTNEKLFF. CDR3 bases: TGTGCCAGCAGAGACAGGGGGACTAATGAAAAACTGTTTTTT. The entire variable domain, with the rest obtained from reference TRBV2 and TRBJ1-4, is as follows: EPEVTQTPSHQVTQMGQEVILRCVPISNHLYFYWYRQILGQKVEFLVSFYNNEISEKSEIFDDQFSVERPDGSNFTLKIRSTKLEDSAMYFCASRDRGTNEKLFFGSGTQLSVL.

The chain joins TRBV29-1 to TRBJ1-2, with D possibly matching TRBD1 (6 bases). Germline assignment: CDR1 SQVTM and CDR2 ANQGSEA. The CDR3 is made up of 13 amino acids. The V gene lost 5 bases and the J gene lost 6 bases, with 16 bases spanning the gap. CDR3 residues: CSVFNREGNGYTF. The CDR3 DNA sequence: TGCAGCGTTTTTAACAGGGAGGGGAATGGCTACACCTTC.

The V and J genes are TRBV19 and TRBJ2-3; 9 nucleotides align to TRBD1. The CDR3 consists of 16 residues. Germline V gene sequence: CDR1 LNHDA, CDR2 SQIVND (reference sequence). Trimming removed 7 bases from V and 4 bases from J; junction bases left unmatched: 12. As DNA, the CDR3 is TGTGCCAGTATCCTGCCCGGACAGGGGTGGTCAGATACGCAGTATTTT. Translating it yields CASILPGQGWSDTQYF.

This clone was recorded only once. The V and J genes are TRBV6-5 and TRBJ2-3; 11 positions agree with TRBD2. The V gene's germline CDR1 is MNHEY and CDR2 SVGAGI. CDR3 length: 15 amino acids. J was trimmed by 0 bases and V by 11 bases; bases with no gene match: 7. CDR3 loop: CASHSGGASTDTQYF. CDR3 DNA: TGTGCCTCTCATAGCGGGGGGGCTAGCACAGATACGCAGTATTTT.

The chain combines TRBV28 with TRBJ2-1, with 9 bases that match TRBD2. Germline V gene sequence: CDR1 MDHEN, CDR2 SYDVKM. The ends lost 2 bases at V and 7 bases at J; junction bases unmatched: 6. The CDR3 has 15 residues. This chain's CDR3 is CASSLRGLAMNEQFF. The DNA for the CDR3 is TGTGCCAGCAGTTTAAGGGGACTAGCTATGAATGAGCAGTTCTTC.

This rearrangement joins TRBV5-6 to TRBJ1-5, with 8 bases aligning to TRBD1. The J call may be in error: the DNA end matches TRBJ2-3 better. The CDR3 runs 16 residues. Germline V gives CDR1 SGHDT, CDR2 YYEEEE. The CDR3 DNA reads TGTGCCAGCAGCTGGGGCAGGGGGCGAAGGAATCAGCCCCAGTATTTT. It yields the protein CASSWGRGRRNQPQYF.

The chain combines TRBV5-5 with TRBJ1-3; D unclear. Germline V gene sequence: CDR1 SGHKS, CDR2 YYEKEE (reference sequence). This CDR3 has 15 amino acids. Trimming left V 2 bases short and J 2 bases short, with 11 bases between. DNA for the CDR3: TGTGCCAGCAGCTTACTCGACTTAGCTGGAAACACCATATATTTT. Residues: CASSLLDLAGNTIYF.

This clone was detected only a few times. The V and J genes are TRBV9 and TRBJ2-7; D remains unclear. Trimming pared 0 bases from V and 0 bases from J, leaving 7 bases between. The germline gives CDR1 SGDLS, CDR2 YYNGEE. CDR3 size: 14 residues. The CDR3 coding sequence is TGTGCCAGCAGCGTAGAAATTAGCTCCTACGAGCAGTACTTC. Residues: CASSVEISSYEQYF. The complete variable domain, with remaining parts taken from reference TRBV9 and TRBJ2-7, reads DSGVTQTPKHLITATGQRVTLRCSPRSGDLSVYWYQQSLDQGLQFLIQYYNGEERAKGNILERFSAQQFPDLHSELNLSSLELGDSALYFCASSVEISSYEQYFGPGTRLTVT.

The rearrangement links TRBV24-1 to TRBJ2-3; perhaps TRBD2 as D (5 bases). Per the germline V gene, CDR1 is KGHDR and CDR2 is SFDVKD. Trimming cost V 9 bases and J 10 bases, with 16 bases left between them. CDR3 length: 12 residues. In DNA, the CDR3 is TGTGCCACCTCATACGAGGGATATTCGCAGTATTTT. The encoded protein is CATSYEGYSQYF.

The chain joins TRBV18 to TRBJ2-3; 11 bases agree with TRBD1. CDR3 length equals 18 residues. From germline, CDR1 is KGHSH and CDR2 LQKENI. The V and J ends lost 5 bases and 0 bases, in that order; junction bases with no gene match: 10. In nucleotides, the CDR3 is TGTGCCAGCTCAACAACGTCAGGACAGGGGGCTAGCACAGATACGCAGTATTTT. Protein sequence: CASSTTSGQGASTDTQYF.

V gene TRBV12-5 combines with J gene TRBJ1-1; D ambiguous. This CDR3 spans 13 amino acids. Trimming stripped 5 bases from V and 1 base from J, with 8 bases between. Germline V gives CDR1 LGHNT, CDR2 FRNRAP. CDR3 bases: TGTGCTAGTGGTCCCCGGGAGAACACTGAAGCTTTCTTT. Its translation is CASGPRENTEAFF.

This clone appeared a few times. CDR3 sequence: CASSALRQFFEQFF. In nucleotides, the CDR3 is TGTGCCAGCAGCGCCCTGAGACAGTTTTTTGAGCAGTTCTTC. This rearrangement joins TRBV11-2 to TRBJ2-1; D might be TRBD1 (5 bases). Germline CDR1 is SGHAT and CDR2 is FQNNGV. The CDR3 is 14 amino acids. V was clipped by 5 bases and J by 9 bases, with 17 bases between them.

The chain has TRBV7-2 and TRBJ2-7, with 8 bases fitting TRBD1. From germline, CDR1 is SGHTA and CDR2 FQGNSA. V lost 4 bases, J lost 5 bases, and 10 bases stayed unmatched. The CDR3 contains 15 residues. The CDR3 is CASSSIPGQENEQYF. The CDR3 DNA reads as TGTGCCAGCAGCTCCATCCCGGGACAGGAGAACGAGCAGTACTTC.

The V and J genes are TRBV6-2 or TRBV6-3 and TRBJ2-1, with 8 bases fitting TRBD1. V shed 4 bases, J shed 1 base, and the junction held 9 bases outside the gene matches. This CDR3 spans 17 amino acids. The germline V gene has CDR1 MNHEY and CDR2 SVGEGT. In nucleotides, the CDR3 is TGTGCCAGCAGTTCCTCGCAGGGGGCAGGGTCCTACAATGAGCAGTTCTTC. Its protein product is CASSSSQGAGSYNEQFF.

V and J are TRBV3-1 (or the pseudogene TRBV3-2) and TRBJ1-5; no reliable D call. Germline V gene sequence: CDR1 LGHDT, CDR2 YNNKEL (reference sequence). V was pared by 2 bases and J by 2 bases, with 7 bases between. The CDR3 length is 14 residues. The CDR3: CASSQRFGNQPQHF. CDR3 nucleotide sequence: TGTGCCAGCAGCCAACGTTTCGGCAATCAGCCCCAGCATTTT.